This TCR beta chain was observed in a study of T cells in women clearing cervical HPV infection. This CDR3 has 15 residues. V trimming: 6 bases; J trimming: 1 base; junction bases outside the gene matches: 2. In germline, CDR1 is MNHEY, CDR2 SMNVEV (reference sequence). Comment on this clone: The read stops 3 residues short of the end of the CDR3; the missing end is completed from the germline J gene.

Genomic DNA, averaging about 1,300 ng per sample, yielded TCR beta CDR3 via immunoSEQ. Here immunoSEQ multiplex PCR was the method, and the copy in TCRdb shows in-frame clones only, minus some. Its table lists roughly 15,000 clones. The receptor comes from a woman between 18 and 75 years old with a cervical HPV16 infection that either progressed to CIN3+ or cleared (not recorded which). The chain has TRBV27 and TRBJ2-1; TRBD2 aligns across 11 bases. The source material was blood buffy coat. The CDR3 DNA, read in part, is TGTGCCAGCAGATGGACTAGCGGGTCCTACAATGAG. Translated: CASRWTSGSYNE. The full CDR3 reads CASRWTSGSYNEQFF.